In its sample, the clone carrying this T cell receptor (beta chain) was seen many times. Antigen unknown. This sample is part of a study of regulatory T cells in long-lasting Graves disease. Overall study findings and caveats: Rather than thyroid tissue, only peripheral blood underwent study.

Specified time point: persistent/refractory GD, antithyroid drugs over 5 years with positive TRAb. Construction of the TCR library relied on RNA isolated from PBMCs. Building of the TCR beta libraries involved iRepertoire HTBI primers and Arm-PCR of CDR3 regions. TCRdb re-called the multiplex PCR reads with MiXCR, one entry per CDR3 protein. The profile covers over 450,000 distinct CDR3 sequences, with 20% to 25% appearing a single time and 7.1% taken by the ten largest. The sequence was collected from a female donor with Graves disease. The specimen was peripheral blood mononuclear cells (PBMCs), collected when the disease was refractory, from a patient treated with antithyroid drugs.

CDR3 protein: CASSHAGRGNTEAFF. CDR3 sequence (DNA): TGTGCCAGCAGCCACGCAGGGAGGGGGAACACTGAAGCTTTCTTT. This sequence joins TRBV6-1 and TRBJ1-1; D is possibly TRBD1 (5 bases). The ends were cut back, 6 bases at V and 1 base at J, with 15 bases in the middle. The CDR3 loop spans 15 amino acids. Per the germline V gene, CDR1 is MNHNS and CDR2 is SASEGT.